This T cell receptor beta chain was identified during a study of T cell repertoires in cytomegalovirus infection. Using its own MiXCR run on the reads, TCRdb lists one record per CDR3 protein. The sample lists a few hundred thousand distinct CDR3 sequences; almost 40% were seen once. This clonotype was observed at least ten times. Its antigen is undetermined. With 2 bases clipped from V and 4 bases from J, the junction kept 4 bases outside the gene matches. This CDR3 is 15 amino acids long. Germline CDR1 SGHTA, CDR2 FQGNSA. The study, taken as a whole, reports: Summed public TCR beta family frequency identified CMV carriers bearing the relevant HLA.

The source is a human donor in good health (CMV status not recorded). Some clones in this sample may be carry-over from other donors' samples. The J gene is TRBJ2-1, the V gene TRBV7-2, with TRBD2 matching over 8 bases. This sample comprised cultured PBMCs, obtained from culture after CMV antigen stimulation. CDR3 DNA sequence: TGTGCCAGCAGCTTAATGCGGGGGGCTTACAATGAGCAGTTCTTC. It encodes CASSLMRGAYNEQFF.